A selection of T cell receptor beta chains follows, all from one sample in a study of CD8+ T cells in alopecia areata. Libraries were prepared by immunoSEQ multiplex PCR; TCRdb keeps only in-frame clonotypes and omits some of them. The sample records roughly 200,000 clones, over 55% being singletons. This specimen consisted of CD4+ T cells sorted from blood, obtained at week 0. Receptors were obtained from a human donor with alopecia areata. The CDR3 runs from the conserved cysteine through the conserved F or W. The order of the fields is V gene, D gene, clone size, J gene, CDR3 protein, CDR3 DNA. D genes are given only for firm matches. Size tells how often a clone was seen (once, few, many) or the class of an expanded clone, and some rows leave it out.

V gene: TRBV12-5
D gene: -
clone size: -
J gene: TRBJ2-1
CDR3 protein: CATRRDGGYNEQFF
CDR3 DNA: TGTGCTACCCGCCGGGACGGAGGTTACAATGAGCAGTTCTTC

V gene: TRBV14
D gene: -
clone size: -
J gene: TRBJ2-5
CDR3 protein: CASSPGNQETQYF
CDR3 DNA: TGTGCCAGCAGCCCCGGGAACCAAGAGACCCAGTACTTC

V gene: TRBV7-9
D gene: TRBD1
clone size: few
J gene: TRBJ2-2
CDR3 protein: CASSLRTGNTGELFF
CDR3 DNA: TGTGCCAGCAGCTTACGGACAGGGAACACCGGGGAGCTGTTTTTT

V gene: TRBV29-1
D gene: -
clone size: -
J gene: TRBJ1-4
CDR3 protein: CSVGSREEKLFF
CDR3 DNA: TGCAGCGTGGGCTCGAGGGAGGAAAAACTGTTTTTT

V gene: TRBV27
D gene: TRBD2
clone size: -
J gene: TRBJ2-1
CDR3 protein: CASSLRALAGVGNEQFF
CDR3 DNA: TGTGCCAGCAGCCTTCGAGCACTAGCGGGGGTGGGGAATGAGCAGTTCTTC

V gene: TRBV29-1
D gene: -
clone size: -
J gene: TRBJ2-1
CDR3 protein: CSVEGVAVEQFF
CDR3 DNA: TGCAGCGTTGAAGGGGTTGCGGTTGAGCAGTTCTTC

V gene: TRBV28
D gene: -
clone size: -
J gene: TRBJ1-1
CDR3 protein: CASSPGPGSEAFF
CDR3 DNA: TGTGCCAGCAGCCCCGGACCGGGATCTGAAGCTTTCTTT

V gene: TRBV6-4
D gene: -
clone size: -
J gene: TRBJ1-2
CDR3 protein: CASSDRGGYGYTF
CDR3 DNA: TGTGCCAGCAGTGACAGGGGCGGATATGGCTACACCTTC

V gene: TRBV10-3
D gene: -
clone size: few
J gene: TRBJ1-1
CDR3 protein: CASRRTESTEAFF
CDR3 DNA: TGTGCCAGCAGAAGGACAGAGAGCACTGAAGCTTTCTTT

V gene: TRBV2
D gene: -
clone size: -
J gene: TRBJ2-2
CDR3 protein: CASSESARGELFF
CDR3 DNA: TGTGCCAGCAGTGAATCCGCTAGGGGGGAGCTGTTTTTT

V gene: TRBV29-1
D gene: TRBD1
clone size: -
J gene: TRBJ2-7
CDR3 protein: CSANLDRDHEQYF
CDR3 DNA: TGCAGCGCCAACCTGGACAGGGACCACGAGCAGTACTTC

V gene: TRBV7-2
D gene: -
clone size: few
J gene: TRBJ2-1
CDR3 protein: CASSFATDNEQFF
CDR3 DNA: TGTGCCAGCAGCTTTGCGACGGACAATGAGCAGTTCTTC

V gene: TRBV29-1
D gene: -
clone size: -
J gene: TRBJ2-3
CDR3 protein: CSVDPSGTQYF
CDR3 DNA: TGCAGCGTTGATCCTAGTGGTACGCAGTATTTT

V gene: TRBV11-2
D gene: TRBD2
clone size: -
J gene: TRBJ2-1
CDR3 protein: CASSLGRGVYNEQFF
CDR3 DNA: TGTGCCAGCAGCTTAGGACGGGGGGTCTACAATGAGCAGTTCTTC

V gene: TRBV19
D gene: -
clone size: -
J gene: TRBJ2-2
CDR3 protein: CASSIDLNTGELFF
CDR3 DNA: TGTGCCAGTAGTATAGATCTTAACACCGGGGAGCTGTTTTTT

V gene: TRBV4-1
D gene: -
clone size: -
J gene: TRBJ1-4
CDR3 protein: CASSLTPGSTNEKLFF
CDR3 DNA: TGCGCCAGCAGCCTGACCCCGGGGTCGACTAATGAAAAACTGTTTTTT

V gene: TRBV9
D gene: -
clone size: -
J gene: TRBJ2-6
CDR3 protein: CASSAGANVLTF
CDR3 DNA: TGTGCCAGCAGCGCTGGGGCCAACGTCCTGACTTTC

V gene: TRBV7-3
D gene: TRBD1
clone size: -
J gene: TRBJ2-5
CDR3 protein: CASSLTGEETQYF
CDR3 DNA: TGTGCCAGCAGCCTGACAGGGGAAGAGACCCAGTACTTC

V gene: TRBV4-3
D gene: TRBD1
clone size: -
J gene: TRBJ1-2
CDR3 protein: CASSQDPLELYSGQGDGYTF
CDR3 DNA: TGCGCCAGCAGCCAAGATCCCTTGGAACTTTATTCGGGACAGGGTGATGGCTACACCTTC

V gene: TRBV27
D gene: -
clone size: -
J gene: TRBJ1-2
CDR3 protein: CATYEGIYGYTF
CDR3 DNA: TGTGCCACGTATGAGGGTATCTATGGCTACACCTTC